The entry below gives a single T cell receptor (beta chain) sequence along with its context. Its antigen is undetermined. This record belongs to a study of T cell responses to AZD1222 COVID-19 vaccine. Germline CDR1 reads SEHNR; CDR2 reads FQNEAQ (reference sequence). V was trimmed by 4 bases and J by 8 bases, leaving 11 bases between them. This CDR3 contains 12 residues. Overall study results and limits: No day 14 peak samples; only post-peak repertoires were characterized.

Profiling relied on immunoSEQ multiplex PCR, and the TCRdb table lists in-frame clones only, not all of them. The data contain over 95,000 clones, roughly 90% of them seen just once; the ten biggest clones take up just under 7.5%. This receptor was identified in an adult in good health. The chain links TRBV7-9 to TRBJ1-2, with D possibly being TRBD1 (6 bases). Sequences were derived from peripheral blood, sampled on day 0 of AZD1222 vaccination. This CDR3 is CASSSNRVGYTF. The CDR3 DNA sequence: TGTGCCAGCAGCTCGAACAGGGTGGGCTACACCTTC.